This note documents a single T cell receptor beta chain sequence. The data derive from a study of blood T cells in healthy people across ages. A J-beta primer mix and a sample-barcoded 5' primer were used in a second PCR of about 7 to 12 cycles. TCRdb reanalysed the 5' RACE reads using MiXCR and keeps one entry per CDR3 protein. The sample lists around 990,000 distinct CDR3 sequences; around two fifths were seen once. Trimming took off 5 bases at V and 8 bases at J, with 12 bases between the two ends. CDR1 is SGHTA, CDR2 FQGNSA, per germline. The CDR3 has 12 residues. The sequenced material came from blood. The genes are TRBV7-2 and TRBJ1-2; no clear D gene. The sequence was obtained from a man in his late teens or twenties in good health. This chain's CDR3 is CASSVVPGGYTF. The CDR3 DNA reads as TGTGCCAGCAGCGTCGTTCCGGGGGGCTACACCTTC.